This T cell receptor beta chain was sequenced in a study of technical replicates of blood from a few donors. The CDR3 spans 14 residues. Germline V gene data show CDR1 as SGDLS and CDR2 as YYNGEE. V lost 4 bases, J lost 6 bases, and 16 bases lay in between. Sequencing was performed with immunoSEQ multiplex PCR; in TCRdb, only in-frame clones are kept and a portion is missing. This table holds under 85,000 clones, approximately 94% found once. The origin of this receptor is a human donor in good health. Sequenced: T cells isolated from PBMCs. This chain uses TRBV9 with TRBJ1-1; TRBD1 is a possible D gene (5 bases). The CDR3 DNA reads TGTGCCAGCAGCCTCCGGGGAGGGGAGGCTGAAGCTTTCTTT. It codes for CASSLRGGEAEAFF.